This T cell receptor beta chain is drawn from a study of human T cells and chemical hapten exposure. The library attached unique molecular identifiers to individual cDNA molecules. Using its own MiXCR run on the RACE reads, TCRdb lists one record per CDR3 protein. The table records approximately 59,000 distinct CDR3 sequences, around 6.5% of them present only once. About this clonotype: As yet, its antigen is unknown.

This CDR3 is built from 14 residues. The germline V gene has CDR1 MDHEN and CDR2 SYDVKM. Trimming pared 10 bases from V and 3 bases from J, leaving 17 bases between. As for time point: healthy volunteer bleed at 6 weeks. Sequencing started from total RNA isolated from unfractionated whole blood. General study points: There was no change with DPC sensitization in TCRs above 1 in 1000 frequency.

The sequence was collected from a female donor in good health. Some clones in this sample may be carry-over from other donors' samples. This chain joins TRBV28 and TRBJ2-3; tentatively, D is TRBD2 (7 bases). Specimen: whole blood. CDR3 DNA: TGTGCCATTAAGGGGGGGTCACCGACAGATACGCAGTATTTT. It yields the protein CAIKGGSPTDTQYF. Full variable domain (remainder filled in from reference TRBV28 and TRBJ2-3): DVKVTQSSRYLVKRTGEKVFLECVQDMDHENMFWYRQDPGLGLRLIYFSYDVKMKEKGDIPEGYSVSREKKERFSLILESASTNQTSMYLCAIKGGSPTDTQYFGPGTRLTVL.